This T cell receptor beta chain stems from a study of monozygotic twins with inflammatory bowel disease. Per germline, CDR1 LNHDA and CDR2 SQIVND (reference sequence). The CDR3 covers 15 residues. Study outcomes and limitations: Whether twins were concordant or discordant made no difference to repertoire similarity, possibly from limited power. Compared with healthy co-twins, IBD patients showed reduced TCRbeta repertoire diversity by inverse Simpson. Twins with IBD had fewer clonotypes in common with others than healthy twins, particularly during disease activity.

UMIs with a 6-nucleotide sample barcode were added by template switching. TCRdb reprocessed the 5' RACE reads; each CDR3 protein has one entry and no DNA is given. The listing contains over 110,000 distinct CDR3 sequences. About this clonotype: Its cognate antigen is unknown.

This TCR came from a human donor with ulcerative colitis or Crohn's disease, or a healthy co-twin of an affected twin (not recorded which). The chain uses TRBV19 and TRBJ2-1; TCRdb gives TRBD1 as the D gene, but with no DNA this cannot be confirmed. The material sequenced was blood. CDR3: CASSIVRQGTYEQFF.